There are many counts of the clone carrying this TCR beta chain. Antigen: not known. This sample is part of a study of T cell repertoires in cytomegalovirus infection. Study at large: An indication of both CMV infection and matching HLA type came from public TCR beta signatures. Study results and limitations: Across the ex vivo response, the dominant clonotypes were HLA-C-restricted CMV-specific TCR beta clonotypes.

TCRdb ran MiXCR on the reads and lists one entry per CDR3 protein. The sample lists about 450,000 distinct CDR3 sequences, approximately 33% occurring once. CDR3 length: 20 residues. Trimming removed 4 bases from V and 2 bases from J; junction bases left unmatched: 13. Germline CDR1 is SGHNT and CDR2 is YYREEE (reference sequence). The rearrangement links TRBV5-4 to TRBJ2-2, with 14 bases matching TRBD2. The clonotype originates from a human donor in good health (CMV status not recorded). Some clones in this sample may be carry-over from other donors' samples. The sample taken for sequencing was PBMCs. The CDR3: CASSRGLAGGPASNTGELFF. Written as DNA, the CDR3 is TGTGCCAGCAGCAGAGGACTAGCGGGGGGCCCCGCATCTAACACCGGGGAGCTGTTTTTT.